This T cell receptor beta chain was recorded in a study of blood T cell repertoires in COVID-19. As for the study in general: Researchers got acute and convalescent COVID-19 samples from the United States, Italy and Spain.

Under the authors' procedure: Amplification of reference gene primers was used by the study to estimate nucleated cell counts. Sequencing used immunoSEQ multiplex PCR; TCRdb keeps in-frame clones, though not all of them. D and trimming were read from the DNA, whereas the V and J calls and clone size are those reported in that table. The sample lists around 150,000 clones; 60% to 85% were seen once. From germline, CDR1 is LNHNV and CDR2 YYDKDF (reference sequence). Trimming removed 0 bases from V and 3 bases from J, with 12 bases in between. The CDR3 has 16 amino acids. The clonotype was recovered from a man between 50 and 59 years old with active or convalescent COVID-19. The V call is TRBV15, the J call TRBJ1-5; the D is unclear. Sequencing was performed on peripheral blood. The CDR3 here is CATSRDGRLPNQPQHF. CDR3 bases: TGTGCCACCAGCAGAGATGGGAGGCTGCCCAATCAGCCCCAGCATTTT.